This TCR beta chain emerged from a study of T cell responses to AZD1222 COVID-19 vaccine. The repertoire was sequenced with immunoSEQ multiplex PCR; TCRdb's copy has only in-frame clones and lacks some. This table holds around 160,000 clones, more than 70% found once. This CDR3 is built from 16 residues. Germline trimming cut 7 bases from V and 11 bases from J; bases unmatched to any gene: 21. From germline, CDR1 is SEHNR and CDR2 FQNEAQ (reference sequence). The chain joins TRBV7-9 to TRBJ1-1; 8 bases match TRBD1. This TCR was recovered from an adult in good health. The sequencing here drew on peripheral blood, taken on day 0 of AZD1222 vaccination. CDR3 protein: CASTLGLGVTGERAFF. CDR3 DNA: TGTGCCAGCACCCTTGGACTTGGGGTGACAGGGGAGCGGGCTTTCTTT.